This T cell receptor (beta chain) was found in a study of blood T cell repertoires in COVID-19. Study-wide context: COVID-19 samples, acute and convalescent, were from the United States, Italy and Spain. PBMCs, B-cell-depleted T cells, or T cells provided the cDNA or gDNA that made up the material.

In the original analysis: Amplification with reference gene primers provided the estimates of nucleated cell counts. Generated by immunoSEQ multiplex PCR, the TCRdb table keeps only in-frame clones and is missing some. From that table come the V and J calls and clone size; the DNA was used to work out D and trimming. The profile covers about 370,000 clones, with around 90% appearing a single time and approximately 3% taken by the ten largest. The germline CDR1 and CDR2 sequences are MGHRA and YSYEKL. The V segment lost 0 bases and the J segment 0 bases; nucleotides outside the gene matches: 22. This CDR3 is 22 amino acids long.

The V gene is TRBV4-1, the J gene TRBJ1-1; 7 bases match TRBD1. The sample taken for sequencing was peripheral blood. The TCR was taken from a woman in her thirties with COVID-19, enrolled during active disease. CDR3 in amino acids: CASSQDLGTDMKGLDMNTEAFF. As DNA, the CDR3 is TGCGCCAGCAGCCAAGATCTTGGGACAGACATGAAGGGGTTAGACATGAACACTGAAGCTTTCTTT.